A single sample is the source of the 24 T cell receptor beta chains below, sequenced in a study of metastatic and nonmetastatic thyroid tumors. MiXCR reprocessed the PCR reads for TCRdb. The table lists tens of thousands of clones, roughly 18% of them singletons, with around 3% in the top ten. All patients were treatment-naive before thyroid surgery. What was sequenced was blood. The receptors here all came from a female donor with papillary thyroid cancer or a benign thyroid nodule (not recorded which). Some clones in this sample may be carry-over from other donors' samples.

This clone was found many times. The CDR3 sequence: CASWTGTQPQHF. The CDR3 DNA reads as TGTGCCAGTTGGACAGGGACCCAGCCCCAGCATTTT. V gene TRBV27 combines with J gene TRBJ1-5, with TRBD1 matching 8 bases. The CDR3 is 12 amino acids. V lost 9 bases and J lost 7; bases outside the gene matches: 5. Per germline, CDR1 MNHEY and CDR2 SMNVEV (reference sequence).

This clone is deemed medium-sized (0.01 to 0.1%). The chain carries TRBV6-1 and TRBJ2-7; 12 bases fit TRBD2. Per the germline V gene, CDR1 is MNHNS and CDR2 is SASEGT. The ends lost 10 bases at V and 6 bases at J; junction bases unmatched: 16. The CDR3 has 16 amino acids. The CDR3 sequence: CATAPNLAGGPSEQYF. In nucleotides, the CDR3 is TGTGCCACCGCCCCTAACCTAGCGGGAGGGCCGTCCGAGCAGTACTTC.

This clone was picked up many times. V gene TRBV2 combines with J gene TRBJ1-3, with D uncertain. V was pared by 6 bases and J by 0 bases, with 9 bases between. The germline V gene encodes CDR1 SNHLY and CDR2 FYNNEI. CDR3 length: 14 amino acids. The CDR3 spells CASRPRISGNTIYF. CDR3 in DNA: TGTGCCAGCAGACCCAGGATCTCTGGAAACACCATATATTTT.

The table lists this clone with many counts. V usage is TRBV6-5 and J usage is TRBJ1-5; D perhaps matches TRBD1 (5 bases). From germline, CDR1 is MNHEY and CDR2 SVGAGI. The CDR3 runs 16 residues. Trimming cost V 2 bases and J 0 bases, with 11 bases left between them. CDR3: CASSYGGRNSNQPQHF. CDR3 nucleotide sequence: TGTGCCAGCAGTTACGGGGGACGGAATAGCAATCAGCCCCAGCATTTT.

The chain uses TRBV6-5 and TRBJ1-1; no definite D call. The germline gives CDR1 MNHEY, CDR2 SVGAGI. With 3 bases removed from V and 1 base from J, the gap between germline ends came to 6 bases. This CDR3 comprises 13 residues. CDR3 DNA: TGTGCCAGCAGTTATGGGCCGAACACTGAAGCTTTCTTT. Its protein is CASSYGPNTEAFF.

In its sample, this clone was seen many times. V and J are TRBV20-1 and TRBJ2-7; 8 bases are a match to TRBD1. With V trimmed by 6 bases and J by 0 bases, 10 bases remained unmatched. The length of the CDR3 is 15 residues. CDR1 DFQATT and CDR2 SNEGSKA come from the germline V gene (reference sequence). The CDR3 region is CSAENTGGISYEQYF. The CDR3 DNA sequence: TGCAGTGCGGAAAATACAGGGGGGATCTCCTACGAGCAGTACTTC.

This clone was counted many times. This chain connects TRBV4-1 to TRBJ2-1; D remains ambiguous. Trimming stripped 7 bases from V and 4 bases from J, with 17 bases between. This CDR3 is built from 15 residues. Germline-derived CDR1 and CDR2 are MGHRA and YSYEKL. In DNA form, the CDR3 reads TGCGCCAGCACCCGAACCAAGTCTGAATACAATGAGCAGTTCTTC. It translates to CASTRTKSEYNEQFF.

This clone was counted many times. This chain connects TRBV9 to TRBJ2-2; 7 bases are shared with TRBD1. This CDR3 has 15 residues. V shed 2 bases, J shed 4 bases, and the junction held 5 bases outside the gene matches. From germline, CDR1 is SGDLS and CDR2 YYNGEE. This CDR3 reads CASSVEGASTGELFF. CDR3 nucleotides: TGTGCCAGCAGCGTTGAGGGGGCAAGCACCGGGGAGCTGTTTTTT.

The sample holds many counts of this clone. The same CDR3 also results from other DNA sequences found in this sample. The chain links TRBV20-1 to TRBJ2-5; TRBD2 agrees at 9 bases. Germline CDR1 reads DFQATT; CDR2 reads SNEGSKA (reference sequence). The CDR3 length is 15 residues. Germline trimming cut 6 bases from V and 2 bases from J; bases unmatched to any gene: 10. The CDR3 loop is CSAVPASGDQETQYF. In nucleotides, the CDR3 is TGCAGTGCCGTCCCGGCTAGCGGGGATCAAGAGACCCAGTACTTC.

Comments on this clone: Given a much more abundant clone one base away, this may be a read error. Other DNA sequences in this specimen translate into the identical CDR3. V gene TRBV4-1 combines with J gene TRBJ2-1; D call uncertain. The V gene's germline CDR1 is MGHRA and CDR2 YSYEKL. This CDR3 contains 16 residues. Trimming removed 0 bases from V and 9 bases from J, with 18 bases in between. The CDR3 DNA reads TGCGCCAGCAGCCAAGAATCGGCCTCTTATCGGCGTGAGCAGTTCTTC. Translation: CASSQESASYRREQFF.

This clone has at least ten counts. This sequence joins TRBV19 and TRBJ2-7; TRBD2 matches at 11 bases. CDR1 and CDR2 from the germline V gene are LNHDA and SQIVND (reference sequence). This CDR3 has 15 amino acids. J gave up 5 bases and V 4 bases, and 7 bases lay outside the gene matches. Here the CDR3 DNA reads TGTGCCAGTAGTACCTTACTAGCGGGAGTACACGAGCAGTACTTC. This gives the protein CASSTLLAGVHEQYF.

V is TRBV20-1 and J is TRBJ2-5; 8 bases are a match to TRBD2. Germline CDR1 is DFQATT and CDR2 is SNEGSKA (reference sequence). V shed 1 base and J 5 bases; nucleotides not matched to a gene: 9. The CDR3 runs to 15 residues. The CDR3 is CSARADGGGRETQYF. The CDR3 DNA is TGCAGTGCTAGAGCGGACGGGGGGGGCAGGGAGACCCAGTACTTC.

This clone was seen repeatedly, ten times or more. The J gene is TRBJ1-1, the V gene TRBV20-1; D possibly corresponds to TRBD1 (6 bases). The CDR3 is 15 amino acids. The germline V gene has CDR1 DFQATT and CDR2 SNEGSKA (reference sequence). The ends were cut back, 3 bases at V and 0 bases at J, with 14 bases in the middle. In DNA, the CDR3 is TGCAGTGCTAGGCCCCCGGGACACATGAACACTGAAGCTTTCTTT. This sequence encodes CSARPPGHMNTEAFF.

This clone was seen ten or more times. This rearrangement joins TRBV29-1 to TRBJ2-2, with D possibly TRBD2 on 5 matching bases. Trimming took 3 bases from V and 6 from J, leaving 14 bases between them. The CDR3 covers 14 residues. Germline loops: CDR1 SQVTM, CDR2 ANQGSEA. The CDR3 bases are TGCAGCGTTGATGACGGGGTTAACGCCGGGGAGCTGTTTTTT. This gives the protein CSVDDGVNAGELFF.

This clone was picked up many times. Other DNA sequences in this specimen translate into the identical CDR3. The rearrangement uses TRBV6-1 and TRBJ1-5; 7 bases match TRBD1. CDR1 and CDR2 (germline): MNHNS, SASEGT. Trimming cost V 5 bases and J 0 bases; bases outside gene matches: 4. This CDR3 region has 15 residues. CDR3 region: CASSRQGYSNQPQHF. The CDR3 DNA reads TGTGCCAGCAGTCGACAGGGATATAGCAATCAGCCCCAGCATTTT.

This clone was seen ten or more times. V gene TRBV5-6 combines with J gene TRBJ1-2, with no clear D. V lost 4 bases and J 4 bases, leaving 14 bases between the germline ends. The CDR3 runs to 14 residues. Germline CDR1 SGHDT, CDR2 YYEEEE. CDR3 protein: CASSQRQVTYGYTF. DNA of the CDR3: TGTGCCAGCAGCCAGCGGCAGGTCACCTATGGCTACACCTTC.

This clone was detected a few times. The V gene is TRBV12-3 or TRBV12-4, the J gene TRBJ2-2, with TRBD2 identical over 12 bases. The CDR3 totals 16 residues. Trimming at V came to 5 bases and at J to 1 base, leaving 2 bases not matched to a gene. The DNA for the CDR3 is TGTGCCAGCAGTCGACTAGCGGGAGAGAACACCGGGGAGCTGTTTTTT. Translation: CASSRLAGENTGELFF.

This clone came up many times. V is TRBV28 and J is TRBJ1-2; TRBD1 agrees at 8 bases. The CDR3 sequence is 15 residues long. The junction had 11 bases not matched to a gene; V was cut back by 7 bases and J by 4 bases. Germline V lookup: CDR1 MDHEN, CDR2 SYDVKM. CDR3 residues: CASKILGTGVYGYTF. The CDR3 DNA is TGTGCCAGCAAAATTCTAGGGACAGGAGTCTATGGCTACACCTTC.

This clone was recorded at least ten times. The rearrangement joins TRBV3-1 to TRBJ1-2; TRBD1 matches 7 bases. V lost 2 bases and J lost 5; bases outside the gene matches: 5. There are 14 residues in the CDR3. CDR1 is LGHDT and CDR2 is YNNKEL in the germline V gene (reference sequence). This chain's CDR3 is CASSQSRGGYGYTF. CDR3 nucleotide sequence: TGTGCCAGCAGCCAATCCAGGGGGGGGTATGGCTACACCTTC. The full variable domain, with the rest looked up from reference TRBV3-1 and TRBJ1-2, is DTAVSQTPKYLVTQMGNDKSIKCEQNLGHDTMYWYKQDSKKFLKIMFSYNNKELIINETVPNRFSPKSPDKAHLNLHINSLELGDSAVYFCASSQSRGGYGYTFGSGTRLTVV.

The genes are TRBV28 and TRBJ2-7; TRBD2 matches 8 bases. The germline CDR1 and CDR2 sequences are MDHEN and SYDVKM. With 3 bases clipped from V and 5 bases from J, the junction kept 6 bases outside the gene matches. This CDR3 is built from 14 residues. The CDR3 bases are TGTGCCAGCAGTTTTGGACTAGCTCCCCACGAGCAGTACTTC. Translated, it gives CASSFGLAPHEQYF.

The V gene is TRBV27, the J gene TRBJ2-7; a possible D gene is TRBD2 (7 bases). CDR1 and CDR2 (germline): MNHEY, SMNVEV (reference sequence). V lost 4 bases, J lost 3 bases, and 22 bases lay in between. This CDR3 region has 17 residues. CDR3 nucleotide sequence: TGTGCCAGCAGTTCTTCCCCAGGGAGGGGGGGTTTCTACGAGCAGTACTTC. Its translation: CASSSSPGRGGFYEQYF.

In this sample, this clone turned up many times. The genes are TRBV10-3 and TRBJ2-2; D is possibly TRBD1 (5 bases). Trimming pared 0 bases from V and 2 bases from J, leaving 13 bases between. The CDR3 contains 17 residues. The germline gives CDR1 ENHRY, CDR2 SYGVKD. Here the CDR3 reads CAISESVLTDNTGELFF. The CDR3 coding sequence is TGTGCCATCAGTGAGTCTGTGTTGACAGACAACACCGGGGAGCTGTTTTTT.

This clone was seen repeatedly, ten times or more. This chain joins TRBV30 and TRBJ1-1; 8 nucleotides agree with TRBD1. Germline V gives CDR1 GTSNPN, CDR2 SVGIG (reference sequence). Losses at the gene ends were 2 bases for V and 3 bases for J; bases not matched to a gene: 5. This CDR3 has 14 residues. The CDR3 bases are TGTGCCTGGAGTTCCCTCAGGGGGCACACTGAAGCTTTCTTT. Protein product: CAWSSLRGHTEAFF.

With respect to this clone: A single base separates this from a much larger clone, so it may be a read error. The chain couples TRBV7-8 to TRBJ2-7; 10 bases are a match to TRBD2. The trim removed 8 bases at V and 2 bases at J, leaving 9 bases unmatched. This CDR3 region has 15 residues. Germline loops: CDR1 SGHVS, CDR2 FQNEAQ. CDR3 region: CASGPRTSGPYEQYF. Here the CDR3 DNA reads TGTGCCAGCGGCCCCAGGACTAGCGGACCCTACGAGCAGTACTTC.